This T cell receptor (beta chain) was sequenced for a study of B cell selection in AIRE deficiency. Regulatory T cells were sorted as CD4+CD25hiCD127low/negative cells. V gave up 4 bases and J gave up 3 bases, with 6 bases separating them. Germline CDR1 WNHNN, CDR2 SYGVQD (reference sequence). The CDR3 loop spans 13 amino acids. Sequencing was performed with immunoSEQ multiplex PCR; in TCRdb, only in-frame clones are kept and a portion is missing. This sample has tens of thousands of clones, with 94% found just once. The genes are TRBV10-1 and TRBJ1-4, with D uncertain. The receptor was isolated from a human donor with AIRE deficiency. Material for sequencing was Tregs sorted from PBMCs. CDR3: CASSASPNEKLFF. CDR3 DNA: TGCGCCAGCAGTGCCAGCCCTAATGAAAAACTGTTTTTT.